This T cell receptor beta chain was recovered during a study of T cells in localized non-small cell lung cancer. The V gene lost 5 bases and the J gene lost 5 bases, with 16 bases spanning the gap. The CDR3 extends over 14 amino acids. CDR1 and CDR2 (germline): SGDLS, YYNGEE. Sequenced by immunoSEQ multiplex PCR; TCRdb stores in-frame clones only, minus some. The sample includes thousands of clones, under 30% seen only once; the top ten take approximately 23%. The table lists this clone with a few counts. Specimen: lung tumor tissue, collected before any cancer treatment. The sequence was obtained from a woman between 35 and 70 years old with stage I lung adenocarcinoma. The J gene is TRBJ2-5, the V gene TRBV9, with D perhaps TRBD2 (6 bases). CDR3 residues: CASSDGGEMETQYF. DNA for the CDR3: TGTGCCAGCAGTGATGGAGGGGAGATGGAGACCCAGTACTTC.